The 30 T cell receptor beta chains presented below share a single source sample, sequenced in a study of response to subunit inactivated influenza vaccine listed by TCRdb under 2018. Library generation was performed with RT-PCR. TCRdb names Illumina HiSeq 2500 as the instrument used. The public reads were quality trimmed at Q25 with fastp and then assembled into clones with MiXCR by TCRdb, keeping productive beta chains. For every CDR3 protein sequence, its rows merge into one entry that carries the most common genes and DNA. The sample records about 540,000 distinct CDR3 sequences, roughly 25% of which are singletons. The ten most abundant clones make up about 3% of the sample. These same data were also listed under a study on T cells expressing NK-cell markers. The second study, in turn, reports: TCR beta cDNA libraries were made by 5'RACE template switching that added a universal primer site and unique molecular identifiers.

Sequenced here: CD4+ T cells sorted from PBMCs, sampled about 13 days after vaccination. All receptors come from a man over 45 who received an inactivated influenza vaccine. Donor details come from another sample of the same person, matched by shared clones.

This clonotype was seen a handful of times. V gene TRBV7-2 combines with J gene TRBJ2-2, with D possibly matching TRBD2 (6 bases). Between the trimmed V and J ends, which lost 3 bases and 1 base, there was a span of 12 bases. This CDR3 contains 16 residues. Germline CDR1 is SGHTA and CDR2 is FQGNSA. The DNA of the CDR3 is TGTGCCAGCAGCTTCAAGGTAGCGGTGAACACCGGGGAGCTGTTTTTT. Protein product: CASSFKVAVNTGELFF.

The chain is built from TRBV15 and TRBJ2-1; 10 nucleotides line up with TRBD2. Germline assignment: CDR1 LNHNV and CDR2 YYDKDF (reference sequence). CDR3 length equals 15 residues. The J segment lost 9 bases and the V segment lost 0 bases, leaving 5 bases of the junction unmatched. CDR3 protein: CATSRERLAGGEQFF. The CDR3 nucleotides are TGTGCCACCAGCAGAGAAAGACTAGCGGGTGGTGAGCAGTTCTTC.

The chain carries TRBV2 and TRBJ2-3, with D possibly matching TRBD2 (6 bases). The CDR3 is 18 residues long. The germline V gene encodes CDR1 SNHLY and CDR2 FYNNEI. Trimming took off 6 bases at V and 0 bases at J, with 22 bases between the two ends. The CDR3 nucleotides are TGTGCCAGCAGGCACGCCCCTAGGAGGGCACTAAGCACAGATACGCAGTATTTT. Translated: CASRHAPRRALSTDTQYF.

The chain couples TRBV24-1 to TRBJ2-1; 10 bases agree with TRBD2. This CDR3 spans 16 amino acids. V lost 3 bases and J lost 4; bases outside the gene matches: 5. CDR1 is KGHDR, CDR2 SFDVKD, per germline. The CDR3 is CATSDRTSGVYNEQFF. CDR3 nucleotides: TGTGCCACCAGTGATCGGACTAGCGGAGTGTACAATGAGCAGTTCTTC.

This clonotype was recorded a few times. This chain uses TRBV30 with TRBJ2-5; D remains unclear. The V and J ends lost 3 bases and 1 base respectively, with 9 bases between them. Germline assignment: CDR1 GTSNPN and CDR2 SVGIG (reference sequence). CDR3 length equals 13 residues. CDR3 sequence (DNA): TGTGCCTGGAGACTGCCGGGCCAAGAGACCCAGTACTTC. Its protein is CAWRLPGQETQYF. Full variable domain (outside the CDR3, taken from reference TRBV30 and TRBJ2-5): SQTIHQWPATLVQPVGSPLSLECTVEGTSNPNLYWYRQAAGRGLQLLFYSVGIGQISSEVPQNLSASRPQDRQFILSSKKLLLSDSGFYLCAWRLPGQETQYFGPGTRLLVL.

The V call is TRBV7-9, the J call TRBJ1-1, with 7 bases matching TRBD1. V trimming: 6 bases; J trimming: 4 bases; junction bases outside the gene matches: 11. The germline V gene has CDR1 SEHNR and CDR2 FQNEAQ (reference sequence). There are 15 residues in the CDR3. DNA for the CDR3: TGTGCCAGCAGAACTGACAGGGACCCTTTCACTGAAGCTTTCTTT. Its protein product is CASRTDRDPFTEAFF.

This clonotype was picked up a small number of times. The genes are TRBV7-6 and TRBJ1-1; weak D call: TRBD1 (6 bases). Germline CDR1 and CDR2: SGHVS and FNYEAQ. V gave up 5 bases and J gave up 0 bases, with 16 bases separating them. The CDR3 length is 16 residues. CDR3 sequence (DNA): TGTGCCAGCAGCCCGAGGCGGGGGCCGGTGAACACTGAAGCTTTCTTT. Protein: CASSPRRGPVNTEAFF.

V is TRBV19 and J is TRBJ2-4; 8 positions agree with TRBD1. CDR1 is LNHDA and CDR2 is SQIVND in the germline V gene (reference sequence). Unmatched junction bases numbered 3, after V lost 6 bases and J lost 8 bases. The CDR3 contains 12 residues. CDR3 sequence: CASRGTGDIQYF. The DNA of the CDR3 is TGTGCCAGTAGGGGGACAGGAGACATTCAGTACTTC.

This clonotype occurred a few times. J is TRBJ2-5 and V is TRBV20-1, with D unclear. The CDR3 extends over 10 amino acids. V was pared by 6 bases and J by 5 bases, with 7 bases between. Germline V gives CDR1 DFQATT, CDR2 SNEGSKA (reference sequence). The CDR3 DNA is TGCAGTGCCCTTCTTGAGACCCAGTACTTC. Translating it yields CSALLETQYF.

The CDR3 nucleotides read TGCGCCAGCAGCCAAATGAGCGGGAGCACAGATACGCAGTATTTT. Protein sequence: CASSQMSGSTDTQYF. The chain couples TRBV4-1 to TRBJ2-3; D may be TRBD2 (6 bases). Trimming took off 2 bases at V and 0 bases at J, with 9 bases between the two ends. Germline CDR1 MGHRA, CDR2 YSYEKL. This CDR3 has 15 amino acids.

The CDR3 nucleotides are TGTGCCTGGGGCCCGGACAGCTACAATGAGCAGTTCTTC. Protein sequence: CAWGPDSYNEQFF. The chain couples TRBV30 to TRBJ2-1, with D possibly matching TRBD1 (6 bases). Germline V CDR1 and CDR2: GTSNPN, SVGIG (reference sequence). Trimming left V 5 bases short and J 3 bases short, with 11 bases between. The CDR3 spans 13 residues.

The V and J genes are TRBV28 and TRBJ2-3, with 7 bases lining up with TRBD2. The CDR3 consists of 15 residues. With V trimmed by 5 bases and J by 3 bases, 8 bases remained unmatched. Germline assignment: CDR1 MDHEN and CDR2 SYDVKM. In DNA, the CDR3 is TGTGCCAGCAGTCCGGGGGGAGCCCGGACAGATACGCAGTATTTT. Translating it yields CASSPGGARTDTQYF.

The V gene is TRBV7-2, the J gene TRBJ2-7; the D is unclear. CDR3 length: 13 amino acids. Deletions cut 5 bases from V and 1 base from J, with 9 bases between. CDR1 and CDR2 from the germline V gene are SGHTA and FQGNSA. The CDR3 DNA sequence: TGTGCCAGCAGCCTGGCTATTTCCTACGAGCAGTACTTC. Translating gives CASSLAISYEQYF.

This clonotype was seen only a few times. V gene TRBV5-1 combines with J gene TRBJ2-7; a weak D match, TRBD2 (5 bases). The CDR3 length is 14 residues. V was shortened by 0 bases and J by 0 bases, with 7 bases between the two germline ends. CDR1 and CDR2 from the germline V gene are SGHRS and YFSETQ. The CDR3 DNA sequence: TGCGCCAGCAGCTTGGGAGCGGACTCCTACGAGCAGTACTTC. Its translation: CASSLGADSYEQYF.

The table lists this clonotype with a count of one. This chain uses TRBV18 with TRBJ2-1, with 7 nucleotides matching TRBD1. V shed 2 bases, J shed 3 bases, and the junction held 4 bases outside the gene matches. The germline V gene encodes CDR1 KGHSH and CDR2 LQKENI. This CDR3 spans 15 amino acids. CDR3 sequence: CASSPGQGDYNEQFF. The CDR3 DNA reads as TGTGCCAGCTCACCAGGGCAGGGGGACTACAATGAGCAGTTCTTC.

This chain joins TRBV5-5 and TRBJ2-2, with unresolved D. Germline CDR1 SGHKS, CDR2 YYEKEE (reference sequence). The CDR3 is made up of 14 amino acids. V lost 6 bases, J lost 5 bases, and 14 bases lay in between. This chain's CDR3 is CASTYIRTTGELFF. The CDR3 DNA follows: TGTGCCAGCACCTATATCAGGACGACCGGGGAGCTGTTTTTT.

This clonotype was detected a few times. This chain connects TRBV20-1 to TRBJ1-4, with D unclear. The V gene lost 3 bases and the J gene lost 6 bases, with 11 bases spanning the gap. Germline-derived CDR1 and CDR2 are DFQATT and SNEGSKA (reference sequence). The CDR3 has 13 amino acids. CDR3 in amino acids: CSASRGVDEKLFF. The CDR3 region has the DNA TGCAGTGCTAGTCGCGGGGTGGATGAAAAACTGTTTTTT.

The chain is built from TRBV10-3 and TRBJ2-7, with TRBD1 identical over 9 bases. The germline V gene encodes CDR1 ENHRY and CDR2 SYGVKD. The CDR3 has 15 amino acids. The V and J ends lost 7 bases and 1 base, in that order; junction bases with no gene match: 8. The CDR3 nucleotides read TGTGCCATCACGATCAGCGGACAGGGGTCCTACGAGCAGTACTTC. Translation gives CAITISGQGSYEQYF.

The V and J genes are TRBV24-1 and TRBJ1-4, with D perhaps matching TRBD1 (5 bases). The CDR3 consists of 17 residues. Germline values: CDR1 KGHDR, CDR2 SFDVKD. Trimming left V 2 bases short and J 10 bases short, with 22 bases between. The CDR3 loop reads CATSDSRRTSGSGKLFF. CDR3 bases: TGTGCCACCAGTGATTCAAGACGGACAAGCGGTTCCGGAAAACTGTTTTTT.

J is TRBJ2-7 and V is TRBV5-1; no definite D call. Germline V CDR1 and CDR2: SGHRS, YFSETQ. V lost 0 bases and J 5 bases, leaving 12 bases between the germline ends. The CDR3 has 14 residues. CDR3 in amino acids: CASSLGTTGDEQYF. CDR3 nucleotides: TGCGCCAGCAGCTTGGGGACCACGGGCGACGAGCAGTACTTC.

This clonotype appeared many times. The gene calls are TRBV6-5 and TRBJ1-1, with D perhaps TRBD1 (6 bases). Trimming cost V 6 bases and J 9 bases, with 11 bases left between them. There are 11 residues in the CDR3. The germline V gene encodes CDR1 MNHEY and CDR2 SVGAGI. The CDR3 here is CASSGGRKAFF. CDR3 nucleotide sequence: TGTGCCAGCAGCGGGGGGCGTAAAGCTTTCTTT.

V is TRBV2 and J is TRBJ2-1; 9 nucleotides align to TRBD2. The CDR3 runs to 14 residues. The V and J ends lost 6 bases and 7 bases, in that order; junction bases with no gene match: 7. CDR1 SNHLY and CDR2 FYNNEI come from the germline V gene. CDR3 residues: CASRRFAGGNEQFF. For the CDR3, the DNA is TGTGCCAGCAGGCGTTTTGCGGGAGGGAATGAGCAGTTCTTC. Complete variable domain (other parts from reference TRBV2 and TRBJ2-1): EPEVTQTPSHQVTQMGQEVILRCVPISNHLYFYWYRQILGQKVEFLVSFYNNEISEKSEIFDDQFSVERPDGSNFTLKIRSTKLEDSAMYFCASRRFAGGNEQFFGPGTRLTVL.

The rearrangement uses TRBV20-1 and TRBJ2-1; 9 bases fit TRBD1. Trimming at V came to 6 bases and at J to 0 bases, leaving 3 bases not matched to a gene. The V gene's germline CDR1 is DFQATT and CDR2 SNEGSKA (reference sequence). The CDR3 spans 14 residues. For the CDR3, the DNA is TGCAGTGCAAACAGGGGGCCCTCCTACAATGAGCAGTTCTTC. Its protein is CSANRGPSYNEQFF.

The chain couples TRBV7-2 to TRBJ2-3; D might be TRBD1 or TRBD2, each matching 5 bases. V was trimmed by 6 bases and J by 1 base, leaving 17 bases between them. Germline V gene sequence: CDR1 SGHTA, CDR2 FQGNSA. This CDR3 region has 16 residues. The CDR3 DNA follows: TGTGCCAGCAGTATCCGGGGACCTCCAGGCACAGATACGCAGTATTTT. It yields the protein CASSIRGPPGTDTQYF.

The CDR3 nucleotides read TGCGCCAGCAGCCAGGCAGCGGGGTTGATGGCGACGCAGTATTTT. Residues: CASSQAAGLMATQYF. The V call is TRBV4-1, the J call TRBJ2-3, with TRBD2 matching 7 bases. V lost 3 bases to trimming and J lost 9 bases; unmatched junction nucleotides: 12. The CDR3 consists of 15 residues. CDR1 and CDR2 from the germline V gene are MGHRA and YSYEKL.

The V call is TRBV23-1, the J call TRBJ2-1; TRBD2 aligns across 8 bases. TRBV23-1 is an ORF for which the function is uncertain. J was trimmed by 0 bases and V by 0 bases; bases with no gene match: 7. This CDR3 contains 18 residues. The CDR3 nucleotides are TGCGCCAGCAGTCAATCTGGGCGGGGGGACGACTCCTACAATGAGCAGTTCTTC. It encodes CASSQSGRGDDSYNEQFF.

CDR3 in amino acids: CSVSRAGPNEKLFF. In nucleotides, the CDR3 is TGCAGCGTGAGTAGAGCGGGCCCTAATGAAAAACTGTTTTTT. V and J are TRBV29-1 and TRBJ1-4, with unresolved D. The V gene lost 6 bases and the J gene lost 3 bases, with 14 bases spanning the gap. The CDR3 runs to 14 residues. The germline gives CDR1 SQVTM, CDR2 ANQGSEA.

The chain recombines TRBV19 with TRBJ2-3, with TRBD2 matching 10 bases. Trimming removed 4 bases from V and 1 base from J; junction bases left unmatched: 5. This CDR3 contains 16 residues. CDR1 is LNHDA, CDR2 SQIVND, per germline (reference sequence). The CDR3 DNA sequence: TGTGCCAGTAGTACCCTAACTAGCGGGGGCACAGATACGCAGTATTTT. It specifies CASSTLTSGGTDTQYF.

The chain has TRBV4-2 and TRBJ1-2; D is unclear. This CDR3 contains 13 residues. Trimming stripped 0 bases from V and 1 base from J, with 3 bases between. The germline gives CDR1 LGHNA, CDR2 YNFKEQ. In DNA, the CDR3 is TGTGCCAGCAGCCAAGACGATAACTATGGCTACACCTTC. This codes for CASSQDDNYGYTF.

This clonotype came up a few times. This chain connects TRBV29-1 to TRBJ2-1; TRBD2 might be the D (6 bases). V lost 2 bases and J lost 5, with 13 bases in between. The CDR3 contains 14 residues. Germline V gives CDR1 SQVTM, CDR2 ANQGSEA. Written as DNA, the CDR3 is TGCAGCGTTGAAAAGCTAGCGACTAACAATGAGCAGTTCTTC. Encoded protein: CSVEKLATNNEQFF.